Presented here are 8 T cell receptor beta chains from one specimen sequenced in a study of cytomegalovirus exposure and HLA in healthy donors. PCR was performed using 60 Vbeta and 13 Jbeta primers. This table comes from immunoSEQ multiplex PCR, and its TCRdb copy is limited to in-frame clones, with some not included. The sample holds about 88,000 clones, 75% to 90% seen once. The sample was PBMCs. The receptors here all came from a man aged 18 to 29 in good health and CMV-seronegative.

The gene calls are TRBV7-2 and TRBJ2-1; TRBD2 matches 13 bases. The ends lost 0 bases at V and 7 bases at J; junction bases unmatched: 3. This CDR3 is built from 16 residues. The germline V gene encodes CDR1 SGHTA and CDR2 FQGNSA. This chain's CDR3 is CASSLAGTSGNNEQFF. CDR3 nucleotide sequence: TGTGCCAGCAGCTTAGCGGGGACTAGCGGGAATAATGAGCAGTTCTTC.

This chain uses TRBV2 with TRBJ1-4, with 7 bases fitting TRBD1. V lost 4 bases, J lost 8 bases, and 7 bases stayed unmatched. The CDR3 is 14 amino acids. Looked up from germline, CDR1 is SNHLY and CDR2 is FYNNEI. This CDR3 reads CASSARQGKEKLFF. In nucleotides, the CDR3 is TGTGCCAGCAGTGCCAGACAGGGAAAGGAAAAACTGTTTTTT.

This rearrangement joins TRBV6-6 to TRBJ2-7; D not resolved. This CDR3 is 14 amino acids long. With 0 bases removed from V and 4 bases from J, the gap between germline ends came to 10 bases. The germline V gene encodes CDR1 MNHNY and CDR2 SVGAGI (reference sequence). The CDR3 nucleotides read TGTGCCAGCAGTTACTCGAAAACGACTTACGAGCAGTACTTC. The encoded protein is CASSYSKTTYEQYF.

The chain uses TRBV5-8 and TRBJ1-5, with 7 nucleotides matching TRBD1. This CDR3 comprises 17 residues. Germline V gene data show CDR1 as SGHTS and CDR2 as YDEGEE. The trim removed 4 bases at V and 3 bases at J, leaving 13 bases unmatched. For the CDR3, the DNA is TGTGCCAGCAGCCTTCGGCAGGGGGAAATTAACAATCAGCCCCAGCATTTT. Encoded protein: CASSLRQGEINNQPQHF.

The V call is TRBV19, the J call TRBJ2-2; 7 nucleotides line up with TRBD2. Germline V CDR1 and CDR2: LNHDA, SQIVND (reference sequence). The CDR3 length is 17 residues. With 3 bases clipped from V and 4 bases from J, the junction kept 11 bases outside the gene matches. The CDR3, as DNA: TGTGCCAGTAGTATGGGGTGGGGGGGAGGTACCACCGGGGAGCTGTTTTTT. It yields the protein CASSMGWGGGTTGELFF.

J is TRBJ2-5 and V is TRBV19; a possible D gene is TRBD1 (5 bases). The CDR3 has 15 residues. Germline V CDR1 and CDR2: LNHDA, SQIVND (reference sequence). The V and J ends lost 4 bases and 5 bases respectively, with 17 bases between them. The CDR3 loop reads CASSSTTVRAETQYF. CDR3 sequence (DNA): TGTGCCAGTAGTAGTACGACAGTAAGGGCGGAGACCCAGTACTTC. The entire variable domain, with the rest obtained from reference TRBV19 and TRBJ2-5, is as follows: DGGITQSPKYLFRKEGQNVTLSCEQNLNHDAMYWYRQDPGQGLRLIYYSQIVNDFQKGDIAEGYSVSREKKESFPLTVTSAQKNPTAFYLCASSSTTVRAETQYFGPGTRLLVL.

The chain uses TRBV28 and TRBJ2-1, with 7 bases lining up with TRBD2. Germline V gene data show CDR1 as MDHEN and CDR2 as SYDVKM. Trimming at V came to 6 bases and at J to 2 bases, leaving 4 bases not matched to a gene. This CDR3 is built from 14 residues. In nucleotides, the CDR3 is TGTGCCAGCAGGCACGGACTAGCCTACAATGAGCAGTTCTTC. Amino acids: CASRHGLAYNEQFF. Looking up the rest from reference TRBV28 and TRBJ2-1 gives the full variable domain: DVKVTQSSRYLVKRTGEKVFLECVQDMDHENMFWYRQDPGLGLRLIYFSYDVKMKEKGDIPEGYSVSREKKERFSLILESASTNQTSMYLCASRHGLAYNEQFFGPGTRLTVL.

The chain carries TRBV5-1 and TRBJ2-1, with D uncertain. The CDR3 sequence is 16 residues long. V dropped 3 bases and J dropped 0 bases, with 13 bases sitting between them. CDR1 SGHRS and CDR2 YFSETQ come from the germline V gene. The CDR3 DNA reads TGCGCCAGCAGCTCAGGTCAGGCGAGCTCCTACAATGAGCAGTTCTTC. Amino acid sequence: CASSSGQASSYNEQFF.